A selection of T cell receptor beta chains follows, all from one sample in a study of identical twins. MiXCR, run by TCRdb on the 5' RACE reads, gives a single entry per CDR3 protein. The sample consists of 420,000 or so distinct CDR3 sequences, around a sixth of them appearing once. Material for sequencing was naive T cells sorted from blood. These receptor sequences come from a man aged 45-65 years in good health. Both conserved end residues are trimmed from each CDR3. Fields, in order: V gene, J gene, clone size, CDR3 length, D gene, CDR3 protein. A D gene is named only where the DNA matches it firmly. Expanded clones are given a class, and other clones once, few, many or no size at all.

V: TRBV6-2/TRBV6-3; J: TRBJ2-7; size: many; length: 11; D: TRBD1; CDR3: ASSNRGPDEQY
V: TRBV12-3/TRBV12-4; J: TRBJ2-2; size: few; length: 13; D: -; CDR3: ASSLELPNTGELF
V: TRBV7-2; J: TRBJ1-3; size: -; length: 14; D: -; CDR3: ASSLGVRRSGNTIY
V: TRBV10-3; J: TRBJ2-2; size: many; length: 12; D: -; CDR3: AISPVAGRWELF
V: TRBV12-3/TRBV12-4; J: TRBJ2-1; size: -; length: 13; D: TRBD2; CDR3: ASTSRSGGANEQF
V: TRBV20-1; J: TRBJ1-2; size: many; length: 14; D: -; CDR3: SASDPPQGWAYGYT
V: TRBV20-1; J: TRBJ2-3; size: few; length: 12; D: TRBD1; CDR3: SAFRDRGTDTQY
V: TRBV20-1; J: TRBJ2-1; size: many; length: 15; D: -; CDR3: SARDLGGRFSYNEQF
V: TRBV7-9; J: TRBJ2-4; size: -; length: 12; D: -; CDR3: ASSEDVAKNIQY
V: TRBV29-1; J: TRBJ2-7; size: few; length: 10; D: -; CDR3: SGVGRTYEQY
V: TRBV29-1; J: TRBJ2-3; size: many; length: 12; D: -; CDR3: SVSRDRVGDTQY
V: TRBV12-3/TRBV12-4; J: TRBJ2-1; size: few; length: 12; D: -; CDR3: ASSPSGQIREQF
V: TRBV29-1; J: TRBJ1-1; size: few; length: 11; D: -; CDR3: SVGSRGGTEAF
V: TRBV9; J: TRBJ2-3; size: few; length: 15; D: TRBD2; CDR3: ASSVVGLAGPTDTQY
V: TRBV24-1; J: TRBJ2-7; size: -; length: 9; D: -; CDR3: ATFRGCEQY
V: TRBV20-1; J: TRBJ1-6; size: -; length: 13; D: -; CDR3: SASRPTKADSPLH
V: TRBV20-1; J: TRBJ2-2; size: few; length: 13; D: -; CDR3: SASTTRGQTGELF
V: TRBV4-3; J: TRBJ1-6; size: -; length: 12; D: -; CDR3: ASSQDGSRSPLH
V: TRBV4-3; J: TRBJ2-7; size: -; length: 13; D: TRBD1; CDR3: ASSLHNRGSYEQY
V: TRBV15; J: TRBJ2-2; size: few; length: 14; D: TRBD1; CDR3: ATKFSGGADTGELF
V: TRBV5-1; J: TRBJ1-6; size: many; length: 10; D: -; CDR3: ASSLESSPLH
V: TRBV29-1; J: TRBJ2-3; size: few; length: 11; D: TRBD2; CDR3: SSAGGTTDTQY
V: TRBV12-3/TRBV12-4; J: TRBJ2-2; size: many; length: 11; D: TRBD1; CDR3: ASRQGFVGELF
V: TRBV27; J: TRBJ2-5; size: many; length: 13; D: -; CDR3: ASRKTRWAGETQY
V: TRBV7-8; J: TRBJ2-1; size: few; length: 15; D: TRBD2; CDR3: ASINTGGAGRNNEQF
V: TRBV10-3; J: TRBJ2-7; size: -; length: 12; D: -; CDR3: AISASHPSYEQY
V: TRBV7-3; J: TRBJ2-1; size: many; length: 14; D: -; CDR3: ASSLRRGDSYNEQF